Listed below are T cell receptor beta chains from one sample, sequenced in a study of cytomegalovirus exposure and HLA in healthy donors. TCRdb's table, derived via immunoSEQ multiplex PCR, lists solely in-frame clones and lacks some. The table has about 190,000 clones, about 87% seen once. The sample was PBMCs. Receptors were obtained from a woman under 30 in good health and CMV-seronegative. Each CDR3 is given with its conserved first and last residue. D genes are given only for firm matches. Expanded clones are given a class, and other clones once, few, many or no size at all.

abundance	v_gene	j_gene	d_gene	CDR3nt	CDR3aa
NA	TRBV28	TRBJ2-3	TRBD2	TGTGCCAGCAGTCGCGGGTGGCTAGCGGGGGGGCAGGATACGCAGTATTTT	CASSRGWLAGGQDTQYF
NA	TRBV30	TRBJ1-4	NA	TGTGCCTGGAGTGTAGGGGGGGCGCGGAATGAAAAACTGTTTTTT	CAWSVGGARNEKLFF
NA	TRBV29-1	TRBJ1-2	NA	TGCAGCTCCGGGGACTATGGCTACACCTTC	CSSGDYGYTF
NA	TRBV6-1	TRBJ2-7	TRBD1	TGTGCCAGCAGGTTTCTGGGACAGGGAACCTACGAGCAGTACTTC	CASRFLGQGTYEQYF
once	TRBV6-5	TRBJ2-1	TRBD2	TGTGCCAGCAGTTACGGAGCTAGCGGAATCAATGAGCAGTTCTTC	CASSYGASGINEQFF
NA	TRBV28	TRBJ1-1	NA	TGTGCCAGCACCGAGGGCTCAGCACTGAACACTGAAGCTTTCTTT	CASTEGSALNTEAFF
NA	TRBV19	TRBJ2-1	TRBD2	TGTGCCAGTAGTATGGCCCTAGCGGGAGGCCAAAGCTACAATGAGCAGTTCTTC	CASSMALAGGQSYNEQFF
once	TRBV15	TRBJ2-1	TRBD2	TGTGCCACCAGCAGAGACGCGGGAGAGATCAATGAGCAGTTCTTC	CATSRDAGEINEQFF
once	TRBV15	TRBJ1-5	TRBD1	TGTGCCACCAGCAAGGGACAGGGATTCTTTTTTGGCAATCAGCCCCAGCATTTT	CATSKGQGFFFGNQPQHF
few	TRBV7-9	TRBJ2-7	TRBD1	TGTGCCAGCAGCTCAAGGGGGACAGGGCTATACGAGCAGTACTTC	CASSSRGTGLYEQYF
NA	TRBV6-1	TRBJ2-7	NA	TGTGCCAGCAGTGAAATGACAGAGTCCACCTACGAGCAGTACTTC	CASSEMTESTYEQYF
NA	TRBV30	TRBJ2-1	TRBD2	TGTGCCTGGCTGGCTAGCGGGGCCTACAATGAGCAGTTCTTC	CAWLASGAYNEQFF
NA	TRBV7-9	TRBJ2-5	TRBD1	TGTGCCAGCAGCAACCGGGACAGGGGGTACCAAGAGACCCAGTACTTC	CASSNRDRGYQETQYF
NA	TRBV18	TRBJ1-1	NA	TGTGCCAGCTCACCCGGGGGAGAAGCTTTCTTT	CASSPGGEAFF
NA	TRBV5-1	TRBJ1-1	NA	TGCGCCAGCAGTCCCGCAGGGATAGGCACTGAAGCTTTCTTT	CASSPAGIGTEAFF
NA	TRBV7-2	TRBJ2-5	NA	TGTGCCAGCAGCCCTAGAGGGATGCAAGAGACCCAGTACTTC	CASSPRGMQETQYF
NA	TRBV5-1	TRBJ1-3	NA	TGCGCCAGCAGCTCTACGGGAGACTCTGGAAACACCATATATTTT	CASSSTGDSGNTIYF
NA	TRBV15	TRBJ2-5	TRBD1	TGTGCCACCAGCAGAGGGAACAGGGGTTCTTTGGGGGAGACCCAGTACTTC	CATSRGNRGSLGETQYF
few	TRBV13	TRBJ1-4	NA	TGTGCCAGCAGCGGAGATGATGAAAAACTGTTTTTT	CASSGDDEKLFF
NA	TRBV30	TRBJ1-6	TRBD1	TGTGCCTGGAGGACAGGGTTAGGCTCACCCCTCCACTTT	CAWRTGLGSPLHF
once	TRBV4-2	TRBJ2-3	NA	TGTGCCAGCAGCCAAGATCTAGCTGTCACAGATACGCAGTATTTT	CASSQDLAVTDTQYF
NA	TRBV9	TRBJ2-7	TRBD2	TGTGCCAGCAGCGCCCATAGCGGGAGGGCCGGCGAGCAGTACTTC	CASSAHSGRAGEQYF
NA	TRBV7-9	TRBJ2-3	NA	TGTGCCAGCAGCTTAGGAGGTTCGGGCACAGATACGCAGTATTTT	CASSLGGSGTDTQYF
NA	TRBV15	TRBJ2-7	TRBD1	TGTGCCACCAGCAGACGACAGGGAGTCTCCGAGCAGTACTTC	CATSRRQGVSEQYF
NA	TRBV10-3	TRBJ2-5	TRBD2	TGTGCCATCAGCAGCGGGACTAGCGAGCGGGAGACCCAGTACTTC	CAISSGTSERETQYF
NA	TRBV28	TRBJ1-6	TRBD1	TGTGCCAGCAGTCCATGGGACAGGGAGTATTCACCCCTCCACTTT	CASSPWDREYSPLHF
NA	TRBV7-9	TRBJ2-1	TRBD2	TGTTCCAGCAGTCGATTCCTAGCGGGAGACTCGAGTGAGCAGTTCTTC	CSSSRFLAGDSSEQFF
NA	TRBV20-1	TRBJ1-1	NA	TGCAGTGCGGAGGAACACAGGGCTGCTTTCTTT	CSAEEHRAAFF
NA	TRBV5-1	TRBJ2-1	TRBD2	TGCGCCAGCAGCCCCCATTGGGGGGGAGACAATGAGCAGTTCTTC	CASSPHWGGDNEQFF
NA	TRBV13	TRBJ1-3	TRBD1	TGTGCCAGCAGCTCGGGACAGGGCTGGGGAGGAAACACCATATATTTT	CASSSGQGWGGNTIYF
once	TRBV9	TRBJ1-2	NA	TGTGCCAGCAGCGGCCCAGTTCCCTATGGCTACACCTTC	CASSGPVPYGYTF
NA	TRBV5-1	TRBJ2-2	NA	TGCGCCAGCAGCTTTGATCGGGGGGAGCTGTTTTTT	CASSFDRGELFF
once	TRBV11-2	TRBJ2-7	NA	TGTGCCAGCAGCTTAGAAGCGGGCAACACCTACGAGCAGTACTTC	CASSLEAGNTYEQYF
NA	TRBV20-1	TRBJ2-7	NA	TGCAGTGCTAGACTCAGCTACGAGCAGTACTTC	CSARLSYEQYF
NA	TRBV18	TRBJ2-4	NA	TGTGCCAGCTCACTGGGAGAAGCCAAAAACATTCAGTACTTC	CASSLGEAKNIQYF
NA	TRBV18	TRBJ2-7	NA	TGTGCCAGCTCACCTACCGGTTCAACTAGCAGCTACGAGCAGTACTTC	CASSPTGSTSSYEQYF